Below, 24 T cell receptor beta chains from the same sample are listed, as sequenced in a study of T cells in Graves' hyperthyroidism and ophthalmopathy (dated by TCRdb to about 2019). Library preparation used multiplex PCR. The run used an Illumina HiSeq 2000. Amplification of TCR beta CDR3 regions was carried out from RNA transcripts. For the first round of RT-PCR on the TCR CDR3, the HTBI primer set was used together with the Qiagen OneStep RT-PCR kit. TCRdb handled the public reads itself, with Q25 trimming in fastp and clone calling in MiXCR, and kept productive beta chains. Entries are consolidated by CDR3 protein sequence, retaining the most common genes and DNA. This sample is represented by about 480,000 distinct CDR3 sequences; approximately 15% of them were singletons. The top ten clones comprise less than 20% of the sample. What was sequenced was blood. These receptors were obtained from a woman between 18 and 29 years old with Graves' hyperthyroidism.

This clonotype was seen a handful of times. The V and J genes are TRBV13 and TRBJ2-7; a possible D gene is TRBD1 (6 bases). The CDR3 has 15 amino acids. Germline V lookup: CDR1 PRHDT, CDR2 FYEKMQ (reference sequence). V was pared by 8 bases and J by 3 bases, with 20 bases between. CDR3 DNA: TGTGCCAGCGGTACTTCAGGGGTACTTCGCTACGAGCAGTACTTC. It specifies CASGTSGVLRYEQYF.

This clonotype was detected many times. The rearrangement links TRBV11-2 to TRBJ2-1; 10 positions match TRBD2. The junction had 4 bases not matched to a gene; V was cut back by 3 bases and J by 2 bases. This CDR3 has 16 amino acids. Germline CDR1 and CDR2: SGHAT and FQNNGV. CDR3 coding DNA: TGTGCCAGCAGCTTCTCACTAGCGGGGACCTACAATGAGCAGTTCTTC. Encoded protein: CASSFSLAGTYNEQFF.

The chain joins TRBV19 to TRBJ2-2; D remains unclear. Germline-derived CDR1 and CDR2 are LNHDA and SQIVND (reference sequence). The CDR3 contains 14 residues. V was clipped by 9 bases and J by 5 bases, with 16 bases between them. CDR3 nucleotides: TGTGCCAGCAGTCGTAAGAGTGAGACCGGGGAGCTGTTTTTT. This sequence encodes CASSRKSETGELFF. The full variable domain, completed using reference TRBV19 and TRBJ2-2, is DGGITQSPKYLFRKEGQNVTLSCEQNLNHDAMYWYRQDPGQGLRLIYYSQIVNDFQKGDIAEGYSVSREKKESFPLTVTSAQKNPTAFYLCASSRKSETGELFFGEGSRLTVL.

This chain uses TRBV28 with TRBJ2-1; 8 positions agree with TRBD2. CDR1 MDHEN and CDR2 SYDVKM come from the germline V gene. The CDR3 spans 19 residues. The ends lost 0 bases at V and 0 bases at J; junction bases unmatched: 10. CDR3 loop: CASSLWGPGGPSSYNEQFF. CDR3 sequence (DNA): TGTGCCAGCAGTTTATGGGGCCCGGGGGGGCCTAGCTCCTACAATGAGCAGTTCTTC.

This clonotype has at least ten counts. The rearrangement links TRBV27 to TRBJ2-1, with 10 bases that match TRBD1. The CDR3 extends over 15 amino acids. Germline V gene lookup returns CDR1 MNHEY and CDR2 SMNVEV (reference sequence). Unmatched junction bases numbered 11, after V lost 9 bases and J lost 6 bases. The CDR3 here is CASNTRDRGANEQFF. In DNA, the CDR3 is TGTGCCAGTAATACCCGGGACAGGGGCGCCAATGAGCAGTTCTTC.

Ten or more counts support this clonotype. CDR3 residues: CASSSEGGLANYGYTF. The CDR3 nucleotides are TGTGCCAGCAGCTCCGAGGGGGGTTTAGCTAACTATGGCTACACCTTC. J is TRBJ1-2 and V is TRBV13; weak D call: TRBD1 (6 bases). This CDR3 comprises 16 residues. The germline V and J ends were trimmed by 4 bases and 0 bases, with 15 bases remaining between them. Germline values: CDR1 PRHDT, CDR2 FYEKMQ (reference sequence).

This clonotype was seen a handful of times. V gene TRBV9 combines with J gene TRBJ2-7; 7 positions match TRBD1. This CDR3 comprises 12 residues. CDR1 SGDLS and CDR2 YYNGEE come from the germline V gene. J was trimmed by 6 bases and V by 5 bases; bases with no gene match: 5. In DNA form, the CDR3 reads TGTGCCAGCAGTGCTCGACAGGGCGAGCAGTACTTC. Amino acids: CASSARQGEQYF.

This clonotype was observed many times. This chain joins TRBV30 and TRBJ2-1; 7 bases are a match to TRBD2. The germline gives CDR1 GTSNPN, CDR2 SVGIG (reference sequence). There are 13 residues in the CDR3. The junction had 3 bases not matched to a gene; V was cut back by 0 bases and J by 7 bases. DNA of the CDR3: TGTGCCTGGAGTGTGAATAGCGGGAATGAGCAGTTCTTC. Its translation is CAWSVNSGNEQFF.

The chain recombines TRBV7-3 with TRBJ2-4; 11 nucleotides match TRBD1. Germline loops: CDR1 SGHTA, CDR2 FQGTGA. The CDR3 length is 15 residues. V lost 2 bases and J lost 4; bases outside the gene matches: 1. CDR3 nucleotides: TGTGCCAGCAGCTTAGGGACAGGGGGGAAAAACATTCAGTACTTC. Its protein is CASSLGTGGKNIQYF.

V and J are TRBV7-3 and TRBJ2-1, with 8 bases identical to TRBD1. The J call is in doubt because the DNA end fits TRBJ2-7 better. Germline V gene lookup returns CDR1 SGHTA and CDR2 FQGTGA. The CDR3 totals 15 residues. The CDR3 DNA reads TGTGCCAGCAGCTTAACGGGACAGGACTACAATGAGCAGTACGTC. As protein: CASSLTGQDYNEQYV.

As for this clonotype: The conserved phenylalanine or tryptophan normally closing the CDR3 is absent here, so this likely arose from a read error. This chain connects TRBV5-1 to TRBJ1-6; no clear D. The ends were cut back, 4 bases at V and 0 bases at J, with 11 bases in the middle. Per the germline V gene, CDR1 is SGHRS and CDR2 is YFSETQ. The CDR3 loop spans 16 amino acids. CDR3: CASSEAGNSYNSPLHL. The DNA of the CDR3 is TGCGCCAGCAGCGAGGCCGGGAACTCCTATAATTCACCCCTCCACTTA.

This clonotype has a count of ten or more. This chain uses TRBV7-9 with TRBJ2-7; D possibly corresponds to TRBD1 (6 bases). Germline assignment: CDR1 SEHNR and CDR2 FQNEAQ (reference sequence). The CDR3 has 15 residues. V shed 1 base and J shed 1 base, with 11 bases lying between them. The CDR3 coding sequence is TGTGCCAGCAGCTTAGTTGGGACAAGATCCTACGAGCAGTACTTC. Translating gives CASSLVGTRSYEQYF.

This clonotype was observed many times. The V gene is TRBV19, the J gene TRBJ1-5; D may be TRBD1 (5 bases). Trimming removed 5 bases at V and 6 bases at J, with 14 bases between. CDR1 LNHDA and CDR2 SQIVND come from the germline V gene (reference sequence). The CDR3 totals 14 residues. The CDR3 DNA is TGTGCCAGTAGTGGTCCCAGGGTCCGTCAGCCCCAGCATTTT. It translates to CASSGPRVRQPQHF.

This chain uses TRBV12-3 or TRBV12-4 with TRBJ1-3; TRBD1 aligns across 9 bases. V shed 8 bases and J 0 bases; nucleotides not matched to a gene: 8. The CDR3 length is 16 residues. In DNA, the CDR3 is TGTGCCAGCGTACCGGGACAGGGCATCTCTGGAAACACCATATATTTT. Residues: CASVPGQGISGNTIYF.

This clonotype was counted ten times or more. CDR3 loop: CASSLRRAGGNEQFF. In DNA form, the CDR3 reads TGTGCCAGCAGTTTAAGGAGGGCGGGGGGGAATGAGCAGTTCTTC. V and J are TRBV12-3 or TRBV12-4 and TRBJ2-1, with 9 bases fitting TRBD2. The length of the CDR3 is 15 residues. Trimming took 2 bases from V and 7 from J; bases not matched to a gene: 6.

This chain joins TRBV15 and TRBJ2-1, with 7 bases lining up with TRBD2. The junction had 4 bases not matched to a gene; V was cut back by 5 bases and J by 0 bases. The germline V gene has CDR1 LNHNV and CDR2 YYDKDF (reference sequence). CDR3 size: 15 residues. The CDR3 DNA sequence: TGTGCCACCAGCGGGCGGGAGAGCTCCTACAATGAGCAGTTCTTC. As protein: CATSGRESSYNEQFF.

This clonotype was seen many times. J is TRBJ1-5 and V is TRBV6-1; TRBD1 matches at 9 bases. CDR3 length: 14 residues. The germline V gene encodes CDR1 MNHNS and CDR2 SASEGT. The ends lost 4 bases at V and 3 bases at J; junction bases unmatched: 1. The CDR3 reads CASSGQGVNQPQHF. CDR3 DNA: TGTGCCAGCAGTGGACAGGGGGTCAATCAGCCCCAGCATTTT.

This sequence joins TRBV7-6 and TRBJ1-1; D might be TRBD1 (5 bases). V lost 1 base to trimming and J lost 4 bases, with 16 bases between them. The CDR3 runs to 16 residues. Germline lookup yields CDR1 SGHVS and CDR2 FNYEAQ. The CDR3: CASSLGWSRGTTEAFF. The CDR3 nucleotides are TGTGCCAGCAGCTTAGGGTGGAGTCGGGGGACCACTGAAGCTTTCTTT.

This clonotype was observed once. A much larger clone sits a single nucleotide away, making a read error possible. The J gene is TRBJ2-1, the V gene TRBV15; 15 bases fit TRBD2. Germline assignment: CDR1 LNHNV and CDR2 YYDKDF (reference sequence). The CDR3 has 21 residues. The CDR3 sequence is CSTSRVGPGTSGRRVENEQFF. CDR3 nucleotides: TGTTCCACCAGCAGAGTCGGCCCCGGGACTAGCGGGAGGAGGGTTGAGAATGAGCAGTTCTTC.

This clonotype appeared many times. The rearrangement uses TRBV5-4 and TRBJ2-7, with 12 bases that match TRBD2. Germline V gene data show CDR1 as SGHNT and CDR2 as YYREEE (reference sequence). The CDR3 is 17 amino acids. V shed 0 bases and J 4 bases; nucleotides not matched to a gene: 8. The CDR3 DNA reads TGTGCCAGCAGCTTGGTTGTGACTAGCGGGAGTGGTTACGAGCAGTACTTC. It codes for CASSLVVTSGSGYEQYF.

This clonotype was seen more than once but under ten times. The rearrangement joins TRBV20-1 to TRBJ1-5; 7 bases match TRBD1. Germline values: CDR1 DFQATT, CDR2 SNEGSKA (reference sequence). CDR3 size: 15 residues. With V trimmed by 6 bases and J by 7 bases, 15 bases remained unmatched. The chain's CDR3 is CSAREGGQHKQPQHF. Written as DNA, the CDR3 is TGCAGTGCGAGGGAAGGGGGCCAACATAAGCAGCCCCAGCATTTT.

This clonotype came up many times. This sequence joins TRBV5-1 and TRBJ2-3; 7 bases line up with TRBD1. J gave up 2 bases and V 4 bases, and 10 bases lay outside the gene matches. This CDR3 is built from 16 residues. The V gene's germline CDR1 is SGHRS and CDR2 YFSETQ. The CDR3 is CASSGYRDSYTDTQYF. As DNA, the CDR3 is TGCGCCAGCAGCGGCTACCGGGACAGCTACACAGATACGCAGTATTTT. The whole variable domain, filled in from reference TRBV5-1 and TRBJ2-3, reads KAGVTQTPRYLIKTRGQQVTLSCSPISGHRSVSWYQQTPGQGLQFLFEYFSETQRNKGNFPGRFSGRQFSNSRSEMNVSTLELGDSALYLCASSGYRDSYTDTQYFGPGTRLTVL.

The table lists this clonotype with many counts. The chain links TRBV11-1 to TRBJ2-7, with D perhaps given as TRBD1 or TRBD2 (5 bases each). The CDR3 is 13 amino acids. Germline V gives CDR1 SGHAT, CDR2 FQDESV (reference sequence). Trimming stripped 5 bases from V and 3 bases from J, with 11 bases between. The CDR3 loop is CASSPGRSYEQYV. CDR3 bases: TGTGCCAGCAGCCCGGGACGCAGCTACGAGCAGTACGTC.

V is TRBV14 and J is TRBJ2-7; TRBD1 might be the D (6 bases). CDR3 size: 16 residues. The V end lost 1 base, the J end lost 3 bases, and 16 bases lay between the germline ends. Germline CDR1 is SGHDN and CDR2 is FVKESK. The DNA of the CDR3 is TGTGCCAGCAGCCAAGGTGGGGGCGGGTCGTTCTACGAGCAGTACTTC. Translating it yields CASSQGGGGSFYEQYF.